This T cell receptor (beta chain) was sequenced during a study of OX40 agonist ivuxolimab in advanced cancers. Clones were read by immunoSEQ multiplex PCR, and TCRdb kept only the in-frame ones, dropping some. The table lists about 37,000 clones, more than 75% of them singletons, with under 20% in the top ten. Here the sequenced sample was CD4+ or CD8+ T cells sorted from blood, taken in a trial of the OX40 agonist ivuxolimab. The receptor was derived from an adult with an advanced solid tumor such as melanoma, head and neck, liver or kidney cancer.

CDR3 loop: CASSQYSSGGNTIYF. The CDR3 DNA is TGCGCCAGCAGCCAATATAGCTCGGGTGGAAACACCATATATTTT. The V call is TRBV4-1, the J call TRBJ1-3; D remains ambiguous. Germline V lookup: CDR1 MGHRA, CDR2 YSYEKL. Between the trimmed V and J ends, which lost 2 bases and 3 bases, there was a span of 11 bases. The CDR3 is made up of 15 amino acids.